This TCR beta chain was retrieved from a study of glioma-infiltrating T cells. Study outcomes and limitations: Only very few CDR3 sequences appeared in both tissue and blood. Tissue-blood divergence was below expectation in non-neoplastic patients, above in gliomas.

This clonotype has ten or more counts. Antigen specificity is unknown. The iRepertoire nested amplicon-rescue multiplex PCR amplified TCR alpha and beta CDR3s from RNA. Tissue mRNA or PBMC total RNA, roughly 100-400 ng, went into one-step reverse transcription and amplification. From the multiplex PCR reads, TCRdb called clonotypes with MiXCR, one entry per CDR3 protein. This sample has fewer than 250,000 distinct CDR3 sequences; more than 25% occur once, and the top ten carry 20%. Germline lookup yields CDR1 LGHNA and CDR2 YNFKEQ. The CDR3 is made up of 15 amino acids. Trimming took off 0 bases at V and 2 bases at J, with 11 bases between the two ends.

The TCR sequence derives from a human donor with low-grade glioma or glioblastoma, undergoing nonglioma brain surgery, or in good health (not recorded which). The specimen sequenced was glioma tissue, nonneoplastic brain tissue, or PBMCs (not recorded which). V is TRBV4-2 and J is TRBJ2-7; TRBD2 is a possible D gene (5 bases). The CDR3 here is CASSQDQQRTYEQYF. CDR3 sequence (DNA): TGTGCCAGCAGCCAAGATCAACAGCGGACCTACGAGCAGTACTTC.